This T cell receptor beta chain originates from a study of T cell responses to AZD1222 COVID-19 vaccine. The germline gives CDR1 LNHNV, CDR2 YYDKDF (reference sequence). The CDR3 extends over 12 amino acids. The V end was cut by 0 bases, the J end by 5 bases, with 5 bases between. In the case of this clone: Antigen unknown.

Whole-study results and caveats: The breadth and depth of Spike-specific TCRs increased once two AZD1222 doses had been given. Mapped onto spike, vaccine-associated CD4 TCRs spanned it and were dominant at 160-218 and 743-854. Clonal diversity may have been underestimated, and the donors were mostly white British, with more females than males. Of spike-specific TCRs, nearly half reportedly target regions left unmutated in variants.

The data were produced by immunoSEQ multiplex PCR, yet TCRdb's version contains in-frame clones alone and is incomplete. The sample lists about 56,000 clones, over 70% occurring once. Sequences were derived from peripheral blood, sampled 28 days after the second AZD1222 dose. The receptor was derived from an adult who received the AZD1222 COVID-19 vaccine. This chain connects TRBV15 to TRBJ2-7; maybe TRBD1 (5 bases). CDR3 sequence: CATSRDRDEQYV. CDR3 bases: TGTGCCACCAGCAGAGACAGGGACGAGCAGTACGTC.